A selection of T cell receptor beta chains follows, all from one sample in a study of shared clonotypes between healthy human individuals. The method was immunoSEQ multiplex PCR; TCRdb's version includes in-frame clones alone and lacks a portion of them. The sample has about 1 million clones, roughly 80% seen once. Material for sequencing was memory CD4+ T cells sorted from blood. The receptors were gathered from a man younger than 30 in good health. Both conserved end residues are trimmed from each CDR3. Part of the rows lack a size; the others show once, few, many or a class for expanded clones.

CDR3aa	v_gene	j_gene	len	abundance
ASSLSIYPRLAGGSEQF	TRBV27	TRBJ2-1	17	-
ASSARQADNYGYT	TRBV6-1	TRBJ1-2	13	-
SGEYTGELF	TRBV29-1	TRBJ2-2	9	-
ASGQTGPNSPLH	TRBV5-1	TRBJ1-6	12	few
ASSEVLLGLLSGNTIY	TRBV6-1	TRBJ1-3	16	-
ASSDGQPYEQY	TRBV5-1	TRBJ2-7	11	-
ASSTTGYGYT	TRBV19	TRBJ1-2	10	-
ASSSTESSYYGYT	TRBV5-6	TRBJ1-2	13	once
ASSLLLFQETQY	TRBV11-2	TRBJ2-5	12	-
ASTFGTVQETQY	TRBV7-8	TRBJ2-5	12	-
ASSFASGDTGELF	TRBV5-1	TRBJ2-2	13	-
ASSDSGGLGNQPQH	TRBV28	TRBJ1-5	14	-
AWSYRGVLGMETQY	TRBV30	TRBJ2-5	14	-
ASSPTASGSMDEQF	TRBV18	TRBJ2-1	14	-
ASSEDSSETQY	TRBV2	TRBJ2-5	11	once
ASSEWVTGIEQF	TRBV6-1	TRBJ2-1	12	-
ASSPAYNSPLH	TRBV18	TRBJ1-6	11	-
AWTRGATEAF	TRBV30	TRBJ1-1	10	-
ASSEGQGGIYEQY	TRBV9	TRBJ2-7	13	once
ASSLTQGVIYGYT	TRBV28	TRBJ1-2	13	once
ASSSTTLAY	TRBV5-6	TRBJ2-5	9	-
ASTKETRGRSYNSPLH	TRBV19	TRBJ1-6	16	-
ASSSYQIQGNRNIQY	TRBV5-5	TRBJ2-4	15	-
AWSVGGGTPGELF	TRBV30	TRBJ2-2	13	-
ASSSPVQGDAGANVLT	TRBV7-3	TRBJ2-6	16	many
ASSARTGIGTYEQY	TRBV2	TRBJ2-7	14	-
ASSLGSGRASRETQY	TRBV7-2	TRBJ2-5	15	-
ASSIAGQSEKLF	TRBV7-9	TRBJ1-4	12	-
SVIRDSNTGELF	TRBV29-1	TRBJ2-2	12	many
ASSEEQGPNQPQH	TRBV6-1	TRBJ1-5	13	-
ASSLDSEQF	TRBV5-1	TRBJ2-1	9	-
ASSLGGGSYNEQF	TRBV5-1	TRBJ2-1	13	-
ASSVGLYEQY	TRBV7-9	TRBJ2-7	10	-
ASSPSGSASNQPQH	TRBV18	TRBJ1-5	14	-
ASRLLTGGDSPLH	TRBV4-3	TRBJ1-6	13	-
ASSRGAHDSPLH	TRBV11-2	TRBJ1-6	12	few
ASSQEGSGRAAYNEQF	TRBV4-3	TRBJ2-1	16	few
ASSPPARTGTAF	TRBV18	TRBJ1-1	12	-
AWSWRGLNEQY	TRBV30	TRBJ2-7	11	once
ASSEFQTGELF	TRBV2	TRBJ2-2	11	-
ASSLSGAIVGYT	TRBV5-4	TRBJ1-2	12	-
ASSLAPKGSRTNYGYT	TRBV11-2	TRBJ1-2	16	-
ASSRDRATDTQY	TRBV6-1	TRBJ2-3	12	-
ASSQRLAGEQF	TRBV7-2	TRBJ2-1	11	-
ASSPGTKSSYNSPLH	TRBV25-1	TRBJ1-6	15	-
ASSPHGDTYEQY	TRBV18	TRBJ2-7	12	-
ASAMAGEDTQY	TRBV10-1	TRBJ2-3	11	-
ASSPRQVTAYEQY	TRBV6-6	TRBJ2-7	13	-
ASSQYPRDRGNDGYT	TRBV4-1	TRBJ1-2	15	-
ASSSTGTDTQY	TRBV5-1	TRBJ2-3	11	-
ASSLGGQWEKLF	TRBV5-1	TRBJ1-4	12	-
ASRRAGDYEQY	TRBV18	TRBJ2-7	11	-
AGGTSGSEETQY	TRBV7-2	TRBJ2-5	12	few
ASKGTSGREQY	TRBV7-2	TRBJ2-7	11	-
ASRLRGLGSPLH	TRBV19	TRBJ1-6	12	-
ASSPGLAEGYEQY	TRBV19	TRBJ2-7	13	-
ASSQGQGAGNTIY	TRBV18	TRBJ1-3	13	-
AWSGRGPGANVLT	TRBV30	TRBJ2-6	13	few